The 27 T cell receptor beta chains below were found in one sample sequenced in a study of shared clonotypes between healthy human individuals. Terminally differentiated effector memory CD45RA+ cells were excluded from the naive CD8 cells, which were CD45RO-negative and positively selected for CCR7. The method was immunoSEQ multiplex PCR; TCRdb's version includes in-frame clones alone and lacks a portion of them. The data show around 2.1 million clones, with about 93% seen just once and 1.7% held by the top ten. Sequencing input: naive CD8+ T cells from PBMCs. These receptors all come from a man between 18 and 35 years old in good health. Some clones in this sample may be carry-over from other donors' samples.

This chain joins TRBV6-5 and TRBJ1-2, with TRBD1 as a possible D gene (6 bases). The V and J ends lost 5 bases and 6 bases respectively, with 19 bases between them. The CDR3 contains 15 residues. The germline V gene has CDR1 MNHEY and CDR2 SVGAGI. The CDR3 here is CASSVLIGGLNGYTF. CDR3 DNA: TGTGCCAGCAGTGTCCTGATCGGGGGGCTAAATGGCTACACCTTC.

This chain uses TRBV19 with TRBJ2-7; a possible D gene is TRBD2 (6 bases). CDR1 is LNHDA, CDR2 SQIVND, per germline (reference sequence). V was trimmed by 5 bases and J by 4 bases, leaving 18 bases between them. The CDR3 spans 15 residues. The CDR3 loop reads CASSVSAGLSYEQYF. The CDR3 nucleotides are TGTGCCAGTAGTGTCTCCGCGGGACTGAGTTACGAGCAGTACTTC.

The chain recombines TRBV5-1 with TRBJ1-4; D is unresolved. V was trimmed by 0 bases and J by 7 bases, leaving 10 bases between them. Germline CDR1 and CDR2: SGHRS and YFSETQ. This CDR3 contains 14 residues. This CDR3 is CASSLVEPREKLFF. In DNA form, the CDR3 reads TGCGCCAGCAGCTTGGTGGAGCCCCGTGAAAAACTGTTTTTT.

This sequence joins TRBV27 and TRBJ2-4, with a weak D call TRBD2 (5 bases). From germline, CDR1 is MNHEY and CDR2 SMNVEV (reference sequence). This CDR3 is 13 amino acids long. V dropped 2 bases and J dropped 8 bases, with 10 bases sitting between them. This chain's CDR3 is CASSLDPEDIQYF. The DNA of the CDR3 is TGTGCCAGCAGTTTAGACCCGGAGGACATTCAGTACTTC.

The chain couples TRBV19 to TRBJ2-7, with 7 bases fitting TRBD2. The CDR3 sequence is 16 residues long. J gave up 2 bases and V 5 bases, and 12 bases lay outside the gene matches. Germline assignment: CDR1 LNHDA and CDR2 SQIVND (reference sequence). The CDR3 bases are TGTGCCAGTAGTTCGGGGGGTCCCCCGACAGCCTACGAGCAGTACTTC. This encodes CASSSGGPPTAYEQYF.

In this sample, this clone turned up once. This rearrangement joins TRBV6-5 to TRBJ2-5; 7 bases map to TRBD2. This CDR3 has 15 amino acids. J lost 2 bases, V lost 10 bases, and 13 bases had no gene match. CDR1 and CDR2 (germline): MNHEY, SVGAGI. CDR3 protein: CATRERKIIQETQYF. The DNA for the CDR3 is TGTGCCACGCGGGAGCGGAAGATAATTCAAGAGACCCAGTACTTC.

V and J are TRBV27 and TRBJ2-7; D remains unclear. Trimming left V 4 bases short and J 5 bases short, with 15 bases between. This CDR3 has 14 residues. CDR1 is MNHEY and CDR2 is SMNVEV in the germline V gene (reference sequence). In DNA, the CDR3 is TGTGCCAGCAGTTATACGTGGGAATCTGACGAGCAGTACTTC. This gives the protein CASSYTWESDEQYF.

CDR3 sequence: CASSWSGRYNEQFF. In DNA, the CDR3 is TGTGCCAGCAGCTGGTCGGGACGTTACAATGAGCAGTTCTTC. V is TRBV14 and J is TRBJ2-1; D tentatively fits TRBD1 or TRBD2 (5 bases each). CDR3 length: 14 amino acids. The V gene lost 5 bases and the J gene lost 4 bases, with 12 bases spanning the gap. CDR1 SGHDN and CDR2 FVKESK come from the germline V gene. Looking up the rest from reference TRBV14 and TRBJ2-1 gives the full variable domain: EAGVTQFPSHSVIEKGQTVTLRCDPISGHDNLYWYRRVMGKEIKFLLHFVKESKQDESGMPNNRFLAERTGGTYSTLKVQPAELEDSGVYFCASSWSGRYNEQFFGPGTRLTVL.

A remark on this clone: The same CDR3 can be traced to other DNA sequences in this sample. The chain has TRBV9 and TRBJ2-7; D is perhaps TRBD1 (6 bases). There are 15 residues in the CDR3. Germline V CDR1 and CDR2: SGDLS, YYNGEE. V lost 1 base to trimming and J lost 0 bases, with 11 bases between them. CDR3 sequence: CASSVSTGSSYEQYF. In DNA form, the CDR3 reads TGTGCCAGCAGCGTATCAACAGGGTCCTCCTACGAGCAGTACTTC.

This clone was observed once. This chain joins TRBV7-9 and TRBJ1-1; D is perhaps TRBD1 (5 bases). There are 15 residues in the CDR3. V lost 5 bases and J lost 6, with 19 bases in between. Germline V gene lookup returns CDR1 SEHNR and CDR2 FQNEAQ (reference sequence). Written as DNA, the CDR3 is TGTGCCAGCAGCCCCCCCCGACAGAAGATGGCTGAAGCTTTCTTT. Its protein product is CASSPPRQKMAEAFF.

The rearrangement joins TRBV6-1 to TRBJ1-3; D not certain. Germline CDR1 reads MNHNS; CDR2 reads SASEGT. The V end was cut by 1 base, the J end by 0 bases, with 7 bases between. CDR3 length: 15 residues. The CDR3 region has the DNA TGTGCCAGCAGTGAAGAGGCCCTCTCTGGAAACACCATATATTTT. Protein sequence: CASSEEALSGNTIYF.

The chain couples TRBV4-1 to TRBJ1-1; D possibly corresponds to TRBD1 (5 bases). This CDR3 has 14 residues. Trimming shortened V by 3 bases and J by 4 bases, and 12 bases separated the two germline ends. Germline V gene lookup returns CDR1 MGHRA and CDR2 YSYEKL. The CDR3 loop reads CASSQGPRSTEAFF. Written as DNA, the CDR3 is TGCGCCAGCAGCCAGGGGCCGAGGAGCACTGAAGCTTTCTTT.

The V gene is TRBV29-1, the J gene TRBJ2-2; D not resolved. Trimming shortened V by 7 bases and J by 4 bases, and 10 bases separated the two germline ends. This CDR3 spans 12 amino acids. CDR1 and CDR2 from the germline V gene are SQVTM and ANQGSEA. CDR3 bases: TGCAGCGCGACTTTTACCACCGGGGAGCTGTTTTTT. It codes for CSATFTTGELFF.

The chain is built from TRBV28 and TRBJ1-2; TRBD1 aligns across 7 bases. The CDR3 is made up of 13 amino acids. V was clipped by 6 bases and J by 2 bases; unmatched bases: 3. Germline V gene sequence: CDR1 MDHEN, CDR2 SYDVKM. CDR3 DNA sequence: TGTGCCAGCAGCAGGGACAGAAACTATGGCTACACCTTC. It encodes CASSRDRNYGYTF.

The chain carries TRBV5-1 and TRBJ2-2; 13 bases map to TRBD2. The CDR3 loop spans 16 amino acids. The V gene end was trimmed by 4 bases and the J gene end by 6 bases; junction bases not matched to a gene: 6. Looked up from germline, CDR1 is SGHRS and CDR2 is YFSETQ. Here the CDR3 DNA reads TGCGCCAGCAGCGTAGGACTAGCGGGAGTTGCCGGGGAGCTGTTTTTT. It specifies CASSVGLAGVAGELFF.

This chain joins TRBV5-6 and TRBJ1-4; D possibly corresponds to TRBD1 (6 bases). The CDR3 loop spans 14 amino acids. The ends were cut back, 1 base at V and 10 bases at J, with 14 bases in the middle. Per germline, CDR1 SGHDT and CDR2 YYEEEE. In nucleotides, the CDR3 is TGTGCCAGCAGCTTGTGGCCAGGGGTGGGAAAACTGTTTTTT. It translates to CASSLWPGVGKLFF.

CDR3 sequence reads: CASSLWGDYLGGETQYF. The CDR3 DNA is TGTGCCAGCAGCTTGTGGGGGGACTACCTGGGAGGAGAGACCCAGTACTTC. The chain carries TRBV5-6 and TRBJ2-5; 7 bases match TRBD2. Germline CDR1 SGHDT, CDR2 YYEEEE. V lost 1 base, J lost 4 bases, and 13 bases stayed unmatched. The CDR3 has 17 residues.

V gene TRBV28 combines with J gene TRBJ1-1; D gene ambiguous. V was clipped by 2 bases and J by 0 bases, with 13 bases between them. The germline gives CDR1 MDHEN, CDR2 SYDVKM. The CDR3 length is 16 residues. CDR3 nucleotides: TGTGCCAGCAGTTTAACTTATTCTCATATGAACACTGAAGCTTTCTTT. It is translated as CASSLTYSHMNTEAFF.

The J gene is TRBJ1-2, the V gene TRBV9; D not certain. CDR1 and CDR2 from the germline V gene are SGDLS and YYNGEE. Trimming stripped 3 bases from V and 2 bases from J, with 11 bases between. The length of the CDR3 is 14 residues. The CDR3 protein is CASSGAGGNYGYTF. In nucleotides, the CDR3 is TGTGCCAGCAGCGGTGCGGGCGGAAACTATGGCTACACCTTC.

The genes are TRBV7-6 and TRBJ2-3; 12 bases match TRBD2. The trim removed 5 bases at V and 2 bases at J, leaving 17 bases unmatched. CDR1 is SGHVS, CDR2 FNYEAQ, per germline. The CDR3 consists of 20 residues. The CDR3 loop is CASSRSPSQTSGSFTDTQYF. Here the CDR3 DNA reads TGTGCCAGCAGCAGATCCCCCAGTCAGACTAGCGGGAGTTTCACAGATACGCAGTATTTT. Using reference TRBV7-6 and TRBJ2-3 for the parts outside the CDR3, the full variable domain is GAGVSQSPRYKVTKRGQDVALRCDPISGHVSLYWYRQALGQGPEFLTYFNYEAQQDKSGLPNDRFSAERPEGSISTLTIQRTEQRDSAMYRCASSRSPSQTSGSFTDTQYFGPGTRLTVL.

Here the CDR3 reads CASSQGPWEGNEQFF. CDR3 DNA: TGTGCCAGCAGCCAAGGCCCGTGGGAGGGCAATGAGCAGTTCTTC. The V call is TRBV4-2, the J call TRBJ2-1; TRBD2 agrees at 7 bases. In germline, CDR1 is LGHNA, CDR2 YNFKEQ. After removal of 1 base from V and 6 bases from J, the junction contained 6 bases not matched to a gene. The CDR3 extends over 15 amino acids.

The J gene is TRBJ2-1, the V gene TRBV4-3; 13 nucleotides match TRBD2. This CDR3 has 15 residues. Germline values: CDR1 LGHNA, CDR2 YSLEER. Trimming removed 4 bases from V and 7 bases from J; junction bases left unmatched: 4. The CDR3 nucleotides are TGCGCCAGCAGCCCGGGACTAGCGGGATCAAATGAGCAGTTCTTC. Translating gives CASSPGLAGSNEQFF.

The chain carries TRBV5-5 and TRBJ2-7; 7 nucleotides line up with TRBD2. CDR3 length: 16 amino acids. Unmatched junction bases numbered 12, after V lost 4 bases and J lost 2 bases. Germline loops: CDR1 SGHKS, CDR2 YYEKEE (reference sequence). The CDR3 sequence is CASSRGVGQPPYEQYF. DNA for the CDR3: TGTGCCAGCAGCCGGGGGGTGGGGCAACCCCCCTACGAGCAGTACTTC.

This clone was detected once. The sample has other DNA sequences that encode this CDR3 too. The chain combines TRBV7-8 with TRBJ2-1; D remains ambiguous. Germline CDR1 is SGHVS and CDR2 is FQNEAQ. The CDR3 has 12 residues. Trimming left V 5 bases short and J 6 bases short, with 8 bases between. CDR3 coding DNA: TGTGCCAGCAGCCCCGGACCCAATGAGCAGTTCTTC. It specifies CASSPGPNEQFF.

This sequence joins TRBV11-2 and TRBJ2-1; 7 nucleotides line up with TRBD1. The length of the CDR3 is 16 residues. Germline values: CDR1 SGHAT, CDR2 FQNNGV. Losses at the gene ends were 1 base for V and 4 bases for J; bases not matched to a gene: 7. CDR3 sequence: CASSLGGQSPYNEQFF. CDR3 sequence (DNA): TGTGCCAGCAGCTTAGGGGGACAGTCACCTTACAATGAGCAGTTCTTC.

The CDR3 DNA reads TGTGCCAGCAGTTTATCTTATGTCCCGTATCCTTCTGAAAAACTGTTTTTT. Its protein is CASSLSYVPYPSEKLFF. This chain connects TRBV27 to TRBJ1-4; D unclear. Germline V CDR1 and CDR2: MNHEY, SMNVEV (reference sequence). The CDR3 runs 17 residues. Trimming cost V 0 bases and J 7 bases, with 18 bases left between them.

The chain is built from TRBV5-1 and TRBJ2-2, with a weak D call TRBD2 (5 bases). V gave up 0 bases and J gave up 1 base, with 10 bases separating them. This CDR3 spans 16 amino acids. Germline V gene sequence: CDR1 SGHRS, CDR2 YFSETQ. The CDR3 nucleotides read TGCGCCAGCAGCTTGGGTCTAGCCAGGAACACCGGGGAGCTGTTTTTT. Its translation: CASSLGLARNTGELFF.